Described below is a single T cell receptor beta chain sequence and its context. Its antigen is not yet known. No base quality values were provided; no much bigger clone lies one nucleotide off. This specimen's time point label, interpreted: cells obtained before transplantation from donor or recipient. CD3+CD4+ and CD3+CD8+ populations were FACS-sorted from unstimulated pre-transplant donor and recipient cells taken from spleen or lymph nodes. The protocol used for the library was the immunoSEQ multiplex PCR assay. For most patients, genomic DNA was isolated with the Qiagen DNeasy Blood and Tissue Kit and shipped frozen to Adaptive Biotechnologies for TCR sequencing. For most patients, genomic DNA was subjected to high-throughput TCR-beta CDR3 sequencing by Adaptive Biotechnologies. On the study's bioinformatics: Adaptive's ImmunoSEQ software was the source of the TCR sequencing data for roughly 19 patients, while three other patients were processed with MiXCR and VDJtools. To correct CD4 versus CD8 sorting errors, sequences present in both subsets at a frequency ratio below 5:1 were removed. CDR3 nucleotide sequences shared between donor and recipient were removed because their origin could not be assigned. To count as alloreactive, a clone needed at least 2-fold expansion over unstimulated cells and a minimum CFSE-low frequency of 0.002% (template counts) or 0.001% (read counts). Mappable clones were those detected in sequenced pre-transplant spleen, lymph node, or MLR CFSE-low populations of the donor or recipient. Cumulative frequency of alloreactive clones was calculated as a percentage of all sequences weighted by copy number. This immuneACCESS table, as held by TCRdb, lists in-frame sequences with V and J called but not all clones. Of the missing ones, under half trace to an unresolved V gene in checked studies; the others have no known cause. That table supplies the V and J calls and clone size; D and trimming were determined from the DNA. The table for this sample lists more than 85,000 clones; roughly 85% of them were counted only once. The top ten constitute roughly 0.83% of the sample.

This specimen belongs to a study of graft-versus-host responses after intestinal transplantation listed by TCRdb under 2021. With regard to the full study: Multivisceral, liver-intestinal, or isolated intestinal transplants were received by the recipients. All recipients received anti-thymocyte globulin induction followed by maintenance tacrolimus and steroids for approximately 3 years. Bulk TCR-beta CDR3 sequencing was used to track graft-versus-host and host-versus-graft alloreactive T cell clones in the graft, circulation and bone marrow after intestinal transplantation. Alloreactive clones were identified by sequencing pre-transplant mixed lymphocyte reaction products and comparing them with unstimulated pre-transplant donor and recipient T cells. The cohort enrolled about two dozen intestinal transplant recipients, one of whom was a retransplant, and a few patients without pretransplant specimens were excluded. Donor T cell macrochimerism was defined as a peak of at least 4% donor T cells among recipient peripheral blood mononuclear cells. Samples from a few later patients were sequenced in-house on an Illumina MiSeq with MiXCR processing rather than by the commercial service. The full study reports these points: GvH clones were found in recipient bone marrow, and some of the GvH clones appeared earlier in ileal mucosa or blood, which is consistent with an intestinal mucosal origin. Patients with donor T cell macrochimerism had high GvH to HvG T cell clonal ratios in their allografts. Early after transplant, peak levels of circulating GvH clones were associated with declines in HvG clones. The relatively low number and heterogeneity of intestinal transplant patients limited the conclusions.

The CDR3 runs 14 amino acids, cysteine and phenylalanine included. Kept here is only the CDR3 DNA, which spans 42 bases and is read in frame from base 1. CDR1 and CDR2, looked up from the germline V gene, are MNHEY and SVGAGI. The junction carries 13 bases between V and J, which are trimmed by 6 bases and 7 bases respectively. Here the sequenced sample was unstimulated CD4+ T cells sorted from spleen or lymph node cells, taken before intestinal transplant. The TCR originated in a human donor who received an intestinal transplant. In this chain, TRBV6-5 is recombined with TRBJ1-6, with an unclear D gene assignment. The CDR3 in this case is CASRREERNSPLHF. The bases read TGTGCCAGCAGACGGGAGGAGAGAAATTCACCCCTCCACTTT.